This T cell receptor beta chain was recorded in a study of blood T cell repertoires in COVID-19 (dated by TCRdb to 2020 to 2021). Regarding the complete study: Samples covering the acute and convalescent phases of COVID-19 were provided by collaborators in the United States, Italy and Spain. The material from the prospective study consisted of cDNA or gDNA derived from T cells, B-cell-depleted T cells, or PBMCs. Subjects who had been exposed to COVID-19, were actively infected with it, or had recovered from it provided the deeply sampled blood TCRbeta repertoires that made up the dataset. A freely available public database, intended as a resource for researchers studying the immune response to SARS-CoV-2, is where the repertoires were released. The samples were drawn from two sources: the first 160 participants of the ongoing ImmuneRACE study, and 1,200 or so subjects contributed by 6 global collaborators. Sample metadata almost always included a de-identified subject ID, COVID-19 status, age in years and sex. Where available, HLA class I and class II types were obtained from metadata supplied by the sample provider rather than from assay-based typing. Overall study outcomes, separate from this receptor: Clinical and demographic metadata were provided uncurated, with the amount varying by source and participant.

With respect to this clone: The antigen it binds to is not known. No base quality information exists; no much larger clone differs at one position.

In Seattle, one collaborating source enrolled patients while the infection was active and tracked those patients longitudinally over the course of disease. Whole blood was collected in K2EDTA tubes by collaborating institutions according to the institutions' own protocols. For TCRbeta analysis, collaborator samples were shipped as frozen whole blood, as isolated PBMCs, or as DNA extracted from either sample type. TCRbeta CDR3 regions were amplified from genomic DNA by means of the immunoSEQ Assay, a bias-controlled multiplex PCR. The study's own analysis went as follows. The number of nucleated cells in each sample was estimated from the amplification of reference gene primers within the assay. Sequence reads were collapsed and filtered to measure the absolute abundance of every unique TCRbeta CDR3 rearrangement. Productive Simpson clonality was computed per sample as the square root of Simpson's diversity index over productive rearrangements. TCRdb's version of the immuneACCESS table is confined to in-frame rearrangements and falls short of the full clone set. An unresolved V gene accounts for under half of the shortfall where checked; the remainder is of unknown origin. D and trimming come from the DNA, and the V and J calls and clone size come from that table. In this sample the table shows almost 250,000 clones, roughly 86% of which occur a single time. Of the sample, 5.5% to 6.5% is held by the ten largest clones.

The receptor comes from a woman older than 75 with COVID-19, enrolled during active disease. Sequenced: peripheral blood.

The DNA sequence reads TGTGCCAGCAGGGGGACAGTACCTGAAGCTTTCTTT. It specifies CASRGTVPEAFF. This sequence uses TRBV6-5 and TRBJ1-1; the junction holds 7 bases that match TRBD1. V loses 6 bases at its end and J loses 6 bases; junction bases beyond the gene matches: 4. The germline V gene sets CDR1 to MNHEY and CDR2 to SVGAGI. The CDR3 runs 12 amino acids, cysteine and phenylalanine included. The read is trimmed to its CDR3 DNA, 36 bases read in frame from base 1.